This TCR beta chain was sequenced for a study of blood T cell repertoires in COVID-19. The overall study: Samples of COVID-19 (acute and convalescent) were obtained from the United States, Italy and Spain. PBMCs, B-cell-depleted T cells, or T cells provided the cDNA or gDNA that made up the material.

Per germline, CDR1 SGDLS and CDR2 YYNGEE. The CDR3 spans 15 residues. Trimming pared 0 bases from V and 5 bases from J, leaving 14 bases between. As originally analysed: Counts of nucleated cells, estimated from reference gene primer amplification, were obtained. The assay was immunoSEQ multiplex PCR, and TCRdb's table has in-frame clones only and misses some. V and J calls and clone size are copied from that table; D and trimming were computed from the DNA. The sample contains more than 300,000 clones, around 83% of which appear only once. This clonotype was obtained from a woman in her forties or fifties with acute or convalescent COVID-19. What was sequenced was peripheral blood. V and J are TRBV9 and TRBJ1-1, with TRBD1 as a possible D gene (5 bases). CDR3 sequence: CASSVGQGWNTEAFF. The CDR3 DNA follows: TGTGCCAGCAGCGTAGGTCAGGGTTGGAATACTGAAGCTTTCTTT.